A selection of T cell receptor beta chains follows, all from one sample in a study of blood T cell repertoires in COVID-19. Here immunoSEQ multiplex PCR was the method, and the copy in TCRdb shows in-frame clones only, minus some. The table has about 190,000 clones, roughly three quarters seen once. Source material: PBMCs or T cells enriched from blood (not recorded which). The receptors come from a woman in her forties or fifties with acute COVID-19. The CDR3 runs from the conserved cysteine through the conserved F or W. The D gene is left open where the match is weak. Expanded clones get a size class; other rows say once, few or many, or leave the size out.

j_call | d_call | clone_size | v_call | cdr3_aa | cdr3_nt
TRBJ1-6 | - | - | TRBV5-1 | CASSFTGNNSPLHF | TGCGCCAGCAGCTTTACAGGGAATAATTCACCCCTCCACTTT
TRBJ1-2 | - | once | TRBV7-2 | CASSLVAEVGYTF | TGTGCCAGCAGCTTAGTTGCAGAGGTTGGCTACACCTTC
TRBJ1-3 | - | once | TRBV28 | CASTPLGDSAYSGNTIYF | TGTGCCAGCACCCCCCTTGGTGACAGCGCCTACTCTGGAAACACCATATATTTT
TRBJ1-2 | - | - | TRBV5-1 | CASSLAVPEDGYTF | TGCGCCAGCAGCTTGGCTGTACCCGAGGATGGCTACACCTTC
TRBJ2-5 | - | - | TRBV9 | CASSADPGRLQETQYF | TGTGCCAGCAGCGCCGACCCCGGCAGACTCCAAGAGACCCAGTACTTC
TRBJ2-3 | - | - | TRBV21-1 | CASSAARTGKGDTQYF | TGTGCCAGCAGCGCCGCCCGGACAGGGAAGGGGGATACGCAGTATTTT
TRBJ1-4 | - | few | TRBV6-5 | CASSYSAGDMEKLFF | TGTGCCAGCAGTTACTCGGCAGGTGATATGGAAAAACTGTTTTTT
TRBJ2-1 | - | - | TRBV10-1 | CASSEDQGPYNEQFF | TGCGCCAGCAGTGAAGACCAGGGGCCCTACAATGAGCAGTTCTTC
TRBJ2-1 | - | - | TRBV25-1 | CASRPQGGSYNEQFF | TGTGCCAGCCGACCCCAGGGTGGCTCCTACAATGAGCAGTTCTTC
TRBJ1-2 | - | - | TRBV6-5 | CASSYAGNYGYTF | TGTGCCAGCAGTTATGCAGGGAACTATGGCTACACCTTC
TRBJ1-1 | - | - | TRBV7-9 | CASSPAGDTEAFF | TGTGCCAGCAGCCCCGCGGGGGACACTGAAGCTTTCTTT
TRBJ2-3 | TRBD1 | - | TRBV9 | CASSLRTGGTDTQYF | TGTGCCAGCAGCTTAAGGACAGGGGGCACAGATACGCAGTATTTT
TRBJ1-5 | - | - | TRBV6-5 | CASSQRGNQPQHF | TGTGCCAGCAGCCAGAGGGGGAATCAGCCCCAGCATTTT
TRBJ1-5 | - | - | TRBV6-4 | CASRHRVGGNQPQHF | TGTGCCAGCAGACACAGGGTTGGAGGCAATCAGCCCCAGCATTTT
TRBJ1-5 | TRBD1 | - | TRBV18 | CASSPQGQGYSNQPQHF | TGTGCCAGCTCACCTCAGGGACAGGGCTATAGCAATCAGCCCCAGCATTTT
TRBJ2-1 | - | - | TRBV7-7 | CASSLEGAAYNEQFF | TGTGCCAGCAGCTTGGAGGGGGCCGCTTACAATGAGCAGTTCTTC
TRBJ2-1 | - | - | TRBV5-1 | CASSAQHIQGANEQFF | TGCGCCAGCAGCGCGCAGCACATACAGGGAGCGAATGAGCAGTTCTTC
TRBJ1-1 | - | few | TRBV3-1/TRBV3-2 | CASRNLHTEAFF | TGTGCCAGCAGGAACCTACACACTGAAGCTTTCTTT
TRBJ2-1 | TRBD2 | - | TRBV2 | CASLLAGANEQFF | TGTGCCAGCTTACTAGCGGGGGCGAATGAGCAGTTCTTC
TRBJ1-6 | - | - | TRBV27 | CASKPGHNSPLHF | TGTGCCAGCAAGCCAGGGCATAATTCACCCCTCCACTTT